This is a list of T cell receptor beta chains from one sample in a study of T cell responses to AZD1222 COVID-19 vaccine. The assay was immunoSEQ multiplex PCR, and TCRdb's table has in-frame clones only and misses some. The sample includes about 110,000 clones, around 87% of them seen just once. Specimen: peripheral blood, collected 28 days after the second AZD1222 dose. The receptors shown here come from an adult who received the AZD1222 COVID-19 vaccine. The CDR3 runs from the conserved cysteine through the conserved F or W. Part of the rows lack a size; the others show once, few, many or a class for expanded clones.

TRBV9	once	CASSSGDRGHEQFF
TRBV10-2	few	CASSQNGYNEQYF
TRBV18	-	CASSLKGDMNTEAFF
TRBV7-3	once	CASSLTQGNEQFF
TRBV7-9	few	CASSRGTFDGYTF
TRBV3-1/TRBV3-2	-	CASSQDLSSGTYEQYF
TRBV4-3	-	CASSQEAVGTEAFF
TRBV19	once	CASSMRFRVGQPQHF
TRBV14	-	CASSQGTSPSTDTQYF
TRBV5-5	-	CASSLGPGTDTQYF
TRBV27	-	CASSYAGPAYEQYF
TRBV14	-	CASSQDPQGRREQYF
TRBV27	-	CASSLRATSGYNEQFF
TRBV30	-	CAWSPNRGTLGETQYF
TRBV6-5	-	CASSPTIQGAFF
TRBV27	-	CASSLSSQANTEAFF
TRBV18	-	CASSPPASGAYEQYF
TRBV28	-	CASRSSGEVTQYF
TRBV19	-	CASSPGTGVYEQYF
TRBV30	-	CACSFQFGLRTEAFF
TRBV3-1/TRBV3-2	-	CASSLFRDTGRSTNEKLFF
TRBV2	-	CASSEVSGALNEKLFF